This T cell receptor (beta chain) stems from a study of cytomegalovirus exposure and HLA in healthy donors. Study observations and caveats: Earlier analysis looked at TCR beta V segments, and most were productive about 90% or about 30% of the time. Association of a missense DCLRE1C variant with TCR beta V- and J-gene trimming was reported in a later analysis. The study reported that TCR beta sequences accurately predicted HLA-A and HLA-B alleles in most subjects. After further analysis at a later stage, around 17,000 TCR beta sequences were associated with HLA alleles at 0.05 false discovery rate.

The PCR contained 60 Vbeta and 13 Jbeta primers. Here immunoSEQ multiplex PCR was the method, and the copy in TCRdb shows in-frame clones only, minus some. The sample shows 150,000 to 200,000 clones, about 81% of them seen only once. The count of this clone is one. Its target is not known. The V gene end was trimmed by 3 bases and the J gene end by 3 bases; junction bases not matched to a gene: 5. Germline CDR1 is SGHNT and CDR2 is YYREEE (reference sequence). This CDR3 has 14 amino acids. The clonotype originates from a man between 18 and 29 years old in good health and CMV-seronegative. Sequenced material: PBMCs. The chain employs TRBV5-4 and TRBJ1-2, with TRBD1 matching 7 bases. CDR3 bases: TGTGCCAGCAGCTCGGGACAGTTGGACTATGGCTACACCTTC. Its translation is CASSSGQLDYGYTF.